The 20 T cell receptor beta chains below come from one sample, sequenced in a study of Graves' ophthalmopathy and Graves' hyperthyroidism. From RNA, the CDR3 regions of TCR beta chains were amplified and sequenced. RT-PCR in the first round used HTBI primers; a second-round multiplex PCR followed. TCRdb reprocessed the multiplex PCR reads with MiXCR, giving one entry per CDR3 protein. This table has roughly 1.1 million distinct CDR3 sequences, about two fifths appearing once. The sequencing input was peripheral blood or thyroid tissue (not recorded which). The origin of the receptors is an adult man with Graves' hyperthyroidism.

The rearrangement joins TRBV12-3 or TRBV12-4 to TRBJ1-1; the D gene is possibly TRBD1 (5 bases). The CDR3 consists of 14 residues. With 7 bases removed from V and 5 bases from J, the gap between germline ends came to 17 bases. CDR3: CASTETEALTEAFF. The CDR3, as DNA: TGTGCCAGCACCGAGACAGAGGCCTTGACTGAAGCTTTCTTT.

This rearrangement joins TRBV24-1 to TRBJ1-5; TRBD1 might be the D (5 bases). The CDR3 has 17 residues. V lost 5 bases and J 4 bases, leaving 20 bases between the germline ends. The V gene's germline CDR1 is KGHDR and CDR2 SFDVKD. The CDR3 coding sequence is TGTGCCACCAGTGCCGGAAACACGGCGGGGGGGAATCAGCCCCAGCATTTT. It codes for CATSAGNTAGGNQPQHF.

This clonotype was seen at least ten times. The chain employs TRBV20-1 and TRBJ1-5; D unresolved. Per germline, CDR1 DFQATT and CDR2 SNEGSKA (reference sequence). This CDR3 is 14 amino acids long. V was shortened by 3 bases and J by 1 base, with 10 bases between the two germline ends. The CDR3 sequence: CSASVGISNQPQHF. For the CDR3, the DNA is TGCAGTGCTAGCGTCGGCATCAGCAATCAGCCCCAGCATTTT.

The V and J genes are TRBV5-1 and TRBJ2-5; 7 nucleotides line up with TRBD1. CDR1 is SGHRS and CDR2 is YFSETQ in the germline V gene. V lost 4 bases and J lost 0; bases outside the gene matches: 6. There are 15 residues in the CDR3. CDR3 DNA: TGCGCCAGCAGCATTTCCGGGACAGACCAAGAGACCCAGTACTTC. Translating it yields CASSISGTDQETQYF.

This rearrangement joins TRBV7-9 to TRBJ2-7; the D is unclear. Germline values: CDR1 SEHNR, CDR2 FQNEAQ (reference sequence). CDR3 length: 13 amino acids. V was clipped by 11 bases and J by 0 bases, with 14 bases between them. CDR3 protein: CAWSPEVSYEQYF. CDR3 bases: TGTGCCTGGAGTCCAGAGGTCTCCTACGAGCAGTACTTC. Full variable domain (outside the CDR3, taken from reference TRBV7-9 and TRBJ2-7): DTGVSQNPRHKITKRGQNVTFRCDPISEHNRLYWYRQTLGQGPEFLTYFQNEAQLEKSRLLSDRFSAERPKGSFSTLEIQRTEQGDSAMYLCAWSPEVSYEQYFGPGTRLTVT.

The J gene is TRBJ2-5, the V gene TRBV10-3; 7 bases agree with TRBD2. Per the germline V gene, CDR1 is ENHRY and CDR2 is SYGVKD. The CDR3 is made up of 14 amino acids. V shed 6 bases, J shed 6 bases, and the junction held 10 bases outside the gene matches. The CDR3 region is CAISPGGTGKTQYF. The CDR3 DNA reads as TGTGCCATCAGCCCCGGGGGGACGGGAAAGACCCAGTACTTC.

This clonotype has a handful of counts. This chain uses TRBV7-2 with TRBJ2-7; TRBD1 matches 9 bases. The V and J ends lost 6 bases and 3 bases, in that order; junction bases with no gene match: 9. CDR3 size: 15 residues. Germline loops: CDR1 SGHTA, CDR2 FQGNSA. CDR3 sequence (DNA): TGTGCCAGCAGTACGTGGACAGGGGACGTCTACGAGCAGTACTTC. Its translation is CASSTWTGDVYEQYF.

This clonotype came up a few times. The chain is built from TRBV6-2 or TRBV6-3 and TRBJ2-5; D tentatively fits TRBD1 or TRBD2 (5 bases each). Per the germline V gene, CDR1 is MNHEY and CDR2 is SVGEGT. This CDR3 is 13 amino acids long. V gave up 4 bases and J gave up 3 bases, with 9 bases separating them. Here the CDR3 reads CASSWGYKETQYF. The CDR3 DNA reads TGTGCCAGCAGTTGGGGGTACAAAGAGACCCAGTACTTC.

The chain joins TRBV20-1 to TRBJ2-2; TRBD2 matches 8 bases. Trimming at V came to 3 bases and at J to 4 bases, leaving 4 bases not matched to a gene. Germline V gene lookup returns CDR1 DFQATT and CDR2 SNEGSKA (reference sequence). This CDR3 is built from 14 residues. As DNA, the CDR3 is TGCAGTGCTAGGAGCGGGAGTCTCACCGGGGAGCTGTTTTTT. Translation gives CSARSGSLTGELFF.

This clonotype was seen a handful of times. The chain recombines TRBV6-6 with TRBJ1-3; D remains unclear. The V end was cut by 4 bases, the J end by 0 bases, with 7 bases between. Looked up from germline, CDR1 is MNHNY and CDR2 is SVGAGI (reference sequence). CDR3 length: 14 amino acids. The DNA for the CDR3 is TGTGCCAGCAGTTCGTTAACCTCTGGAAACACCATATATTTT. Encoded protein: CASSSLTSGNTIYF.

The J gene is TRBJ2-7, the V gene TRBV19, with 10 bases matching TRBD2. J gave up 1 base and V 6 bases, and 9 bases lay outside the gene matches. CDR1 is LNHDA, CDR2 SQIVND, per germline (reference sequence). The CDR3 is 16 residues long. The chain's CDR3 is CASRIIRTSGSYEQYF. In DNA form, the CDR3 reads TGTGCCAGTAGAATAATACGGACTAGCGGTTCCTACGAGCAGTACTTC.

This clonotype was found many times. V usage is TRBV7-9 and J usage is TRBJ2-7, with 8 bases that match TRBD1. Losses at the gene ends were 5 bases for V and 5 bases for J; bases not matched to a gene: 8. From germline, CDR1 is SEHNR and CDR2 FQNEAQ (reference sequence). This CDR3 region has 14 residues. The CDR3 sequence: CASSPPDRADEQYF. DNA of the CDR3: TGTGCCAGCAGCCCCCCGGACAGGGCTGACGAGCAGTACTTC.

Details on this clonotype: This may come from a read error, since a much larger clone is one base off. This chain joins TRBV7-8 and TRBJ1-4; TRBD1 matches 8 bases. This CDR3 has 13 amino acids. Germline V gene lookup returns CDR1 SGHVS and CDR2 FQNEAQ. With V trimmed by 8 bases and J by 7 bases, 6 bases remained unmatched. The CDR3: CASGWTGSEKLFF. Here the CDR3 DNA reads TGTGCCAGCGGCTGGACAGGGAGTGAAAAACTGTTTTTT.

This clonotype showed up many times. The chain's CDR3 is CSVGGGSENEQYF. Here the CDR3 DNA reads TGCAGCGTTGGGGGGGGCAGCGAGAACGAGCAGTACTTC. The chain uses TRBV29-1 and TRBJ2-7, with D possibly matching TRBD2 (7 bases). This CDR3 comprises 13 residues. Per the germline V gene, CDR1 is SQVTM and CDR2 is ANQGSEA. V was cut by 4 bases and J by 5 bases, with 15 bases left in between.

This clonotype was counted between two and nine times. CDR3 amino acids: CASRVLTGQQETQYF. DNA of the CDR3: TGTGCCAGCAGGGTACTGACAGGGCAACAAGAGACCCAGTACTTC. This chain connects TRBV6-5 to TRBJ2-5; 7 bases match TRBD1. This CDR3 has 15 residues. V shed 6 bases, J shed 2 bases, and the junction held 9 bases outside the gene matches. The germline V gene has CDR1 MNHEY and CDR2 SVGAGI.

The rearrangement joins TRBV4-3 to TRBJ2-6; possibly TRBD1 for D (5 bases). The V end lost 0 bases, the J end lost 2 bases, and 26 bases lay between the germline ends. The CDR3 consists of 22 residues. The germline V gene has CDR1 LGHNA and CDR2 YSLEER. This CDR3 is CASSQDPIVGHPPAPGANVLTF. The CDR3 DNA sequence: TGCGCCAGCAGCCAAGATCCTATTGTCGGACACCCCCCAGCGCCTGGGGCCAACGTCCTGACTTTC.

The V call is TRBV12-3 or TRBV12-4, the J call TRBJ2-6; D is perhaps TRBD1 (5 bases). V dropped 4 bases and J dropped 4 bases, with 14 bases sitting between them. The CDR3 runs to 16 residues. CDR3 sequence reads: CASSSGADSGANVLTF. Written as DNA, the CDR3 is TGTGCCAGCAGTTCTGGGGCGGATTCGGGGGCCAACGTCCTGACTTTC.

V and J are TRBV20-1 and TRBJ2-2; D is unclear. V lost 3 bases and J lost 4, with 9 bases in between. CDR3 length equals 13 residues. In germline, CDR1 is DFQATT, CDR2 SNEGSKA (reference sequence). The CDR3 coding sequence is TGCAGTGCTAGGTCAGGTTTCACCGGGGAGCTGTTTTTT. This codes for CSARSGFTGELFF.

This clonotype was seen ten or more times. The genes are TRBV29-1 and TRBJ2-7; TRBD1 agrees at 9 bases. V shed 1 base and J 0 bases; nucleotides not matched to a gene: 19. The V gene's germline CDR1 is SQVTM and CDR2 ANQGSEA. The CDR3 has 20 amino acids. CDR3: CSVEVYEDRGGRPRSYEQYF. The CDR3 DNA sequence: TGCAGCGTTGAAGTCTACGAGGACAGGGGAGGACGACCCCGCTCCTACGAGCAGTACTTC.

The V gene is TRBV5-6, the J gene TRBJ1-2; D is uncertain. The CDR3 is 16 amino acids. The V end lost 4 bases, the J end lost 3 bases, and 19 bases lay between the germline ends. Germline CDR1 reads SGHDT; CDR2 reads YYEEEE. CDR3 loop: CASSLPGWYEDYGYTF. The CDR3 DNA follows: TGTGCCAGCAGCCTCCCTGGATGGTACGAGGACTATGGCTACACCTTC. Based on the CDR3 plus reference TRBV5-6 and TRBJ1-2, the full variable domain is DAGVTQSPTHLIKTRGQQVTLRCSPKSGHDTVSWYQQALGQGPQFIFQYYEEEERQRGNFPDRFSGHQFPNYSSELNVNALLLGDSALYLCASSLPGWYEDYGYTFGSGTRLTVV.